This T cell receptor (beta chain) appears in the sequencing data of a study of blood T cell repertoires in COVID-19. Study summary: Collection of acute and convalescent COVID-19 samples took place in the United States, Italy and Spain.

The V and J ends lost 4 bases and 2 bases, in that order; junction bases with no gene match: 2. The CDR3 sequence is 14 residues long. Germline V gene lookup returns CDR1 MDHEN and CDR2 SYDVKM. In regard to this clone: The same CDR3 can be traced to other DNA sequences in this sample.

Profiled with immunoSEQ multiplex PCR; TCRdb holds only in-frame clones, not every one. Of about 310,000 clones in the sample, roughly 91% were seen once. V is TRBV28 and J is TRBJ1-5; 7 bases are shared with TRBD1. The sample comprised peripheral blood. The TCR was taken from a man aged 45-65 years with active or convalescent COVID-19. CDR3 amino acids: CASSSGQGNQPQHF. Written as DNA, the CDR3 is TGTGCCAGCAGTTCCGGACAGGGCAATCAGCCCCAGCATTTT.